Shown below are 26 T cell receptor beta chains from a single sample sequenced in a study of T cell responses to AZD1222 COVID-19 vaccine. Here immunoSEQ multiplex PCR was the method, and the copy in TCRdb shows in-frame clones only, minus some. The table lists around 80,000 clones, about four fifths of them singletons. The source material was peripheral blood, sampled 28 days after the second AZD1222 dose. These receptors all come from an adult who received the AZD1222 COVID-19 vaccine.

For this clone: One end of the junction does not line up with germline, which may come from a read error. Here the CDR3 reads CASSLSQGAYF. The CDR3 DNA is TGTGCCAGCAGTTTAAGCCAGGGGGCGTATTTT. The rearrangement uses TRBV28 and TRBJ1-5, with 8 bases aligning to TRBD1. Germline lookup yields CDR1 MDHEN and CDR2 SYDVKM. This CDR3 is built from 11 residues.

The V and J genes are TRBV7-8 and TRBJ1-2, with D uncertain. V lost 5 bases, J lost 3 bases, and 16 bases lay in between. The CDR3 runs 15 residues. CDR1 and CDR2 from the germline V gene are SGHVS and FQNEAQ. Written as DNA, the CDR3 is TGTGCCAGCAGCCTCTCACAAATTTTGGACTATGGCTACACCTTC. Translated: CASSLSQILDYGYTF.

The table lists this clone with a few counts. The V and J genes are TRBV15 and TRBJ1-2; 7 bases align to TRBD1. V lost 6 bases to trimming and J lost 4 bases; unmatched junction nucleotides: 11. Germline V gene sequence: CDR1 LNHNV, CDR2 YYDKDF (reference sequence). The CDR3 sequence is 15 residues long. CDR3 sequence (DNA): TGTGCCACCAGAGAGACAGGGATAAAAAGCTATGGCTACACCTTC. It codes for CATRETGIKSYGYTF. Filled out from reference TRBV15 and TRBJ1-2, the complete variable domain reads DAMVIQNPRYQVTQFGKPVTLSCSQTLNHNVMYWYQQKSSQAPKLLFHYYDKDFNNEADTPDNFQSRRPNTSFCFLDIRSPGLGDTAMYLCATRETGIKSYGYTFGSGTRLTVV.

CDR3 bases: TGTGCCAGCTCATCAGGGGGCGCGACTAATGAAAAACTGTTTTTT. Protein: CASSSGGATNEKLFF. The V call is TRBV18, the J call TRBJ1-4; TRBD1 matches 8 bases. The J segment lost 2 bases and the V segment lost 5 bases, leaving 4 bases of the junction unmatched. The CDR3 is 15 residues long. Germline V CDR1 and CDR2: KGHSH, LQKENI.

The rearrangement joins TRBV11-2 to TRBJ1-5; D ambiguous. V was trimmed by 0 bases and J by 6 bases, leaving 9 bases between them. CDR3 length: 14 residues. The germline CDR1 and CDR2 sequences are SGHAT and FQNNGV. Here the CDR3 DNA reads TGTGCCAGCAGCTTAGAGGGGTTGAGTCAGCCCCAGCATTTT. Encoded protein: CASSLEGLSQPQHF.

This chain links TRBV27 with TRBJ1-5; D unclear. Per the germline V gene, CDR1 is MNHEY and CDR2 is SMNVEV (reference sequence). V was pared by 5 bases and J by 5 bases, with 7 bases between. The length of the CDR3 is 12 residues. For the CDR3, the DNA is TGTGCCAGCAGTCCCATTGATCAGCCCCAGCATTTT. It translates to CASSPIDQPQHF.

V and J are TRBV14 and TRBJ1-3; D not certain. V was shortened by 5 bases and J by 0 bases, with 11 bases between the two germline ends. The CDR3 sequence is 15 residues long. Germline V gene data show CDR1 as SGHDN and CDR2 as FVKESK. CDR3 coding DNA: TGTGCCAGCAGCGCCCCATTACACTCTGGAAACACCATATATTTT. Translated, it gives CASSAPLHSGNTIYF.

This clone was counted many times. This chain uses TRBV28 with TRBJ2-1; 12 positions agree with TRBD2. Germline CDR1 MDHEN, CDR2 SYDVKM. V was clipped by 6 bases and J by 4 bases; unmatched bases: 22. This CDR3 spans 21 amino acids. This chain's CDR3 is CASSSSETSGSLIREYNEQFF. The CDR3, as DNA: TGTGCCAGCAGCTCCTCGGAGACTAGCGGGAGTCTTATACGGGAGTACAATGAGCAGTTCTTC.

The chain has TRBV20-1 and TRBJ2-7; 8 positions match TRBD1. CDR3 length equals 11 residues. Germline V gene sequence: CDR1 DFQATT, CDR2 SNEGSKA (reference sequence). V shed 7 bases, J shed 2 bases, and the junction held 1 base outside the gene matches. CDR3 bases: TGCAGTGGACAGGGGCCCTACGAGCAGTACTTC. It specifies CSGQGPYEQYF.

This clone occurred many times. Here the CDR3 DNA reads TGCAGTGCTAGTGGCCTCCTTTTAGGGGAGCAGTTCTTC. Translating gives CSASGLLLGEQFF. The V call is TRBV20-1, the J call TRBJ2-1; D gene unclear. V lost 3 bases to trimming and J lost 10 bases, with 16 bases between them. There are 13 residues in the CDR3. Looked up from germline, CDR1 is DFQATT and CDR2 is SNEGSKA (reference sequence).

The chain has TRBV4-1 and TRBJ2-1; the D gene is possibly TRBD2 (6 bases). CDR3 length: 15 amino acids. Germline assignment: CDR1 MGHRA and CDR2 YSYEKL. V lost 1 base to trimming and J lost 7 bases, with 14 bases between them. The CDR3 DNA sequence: TGCGCCAGCAGCCAAGCCGGGAGTACCGCGAATGAGCAGTTCTTC. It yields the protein CASSQAGSTANEQFF.

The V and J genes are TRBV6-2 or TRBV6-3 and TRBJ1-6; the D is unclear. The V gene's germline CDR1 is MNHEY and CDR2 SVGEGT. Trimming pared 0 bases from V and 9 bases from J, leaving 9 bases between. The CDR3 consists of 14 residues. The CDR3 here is CASSYSTSGSPLHF. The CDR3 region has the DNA TGTGCCAGCAGTTACTCCACGTCGGGTTCACCCCTCCACTTT.

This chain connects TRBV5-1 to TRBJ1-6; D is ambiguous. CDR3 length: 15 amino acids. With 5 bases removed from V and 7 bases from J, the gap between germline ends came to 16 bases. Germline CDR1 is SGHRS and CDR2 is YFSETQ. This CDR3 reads CASRYGVQVNSPLHF. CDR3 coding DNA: TGCGCCAGCAGATATGGTGTCCAGGTGAATTCACCCCTCCACTTT.

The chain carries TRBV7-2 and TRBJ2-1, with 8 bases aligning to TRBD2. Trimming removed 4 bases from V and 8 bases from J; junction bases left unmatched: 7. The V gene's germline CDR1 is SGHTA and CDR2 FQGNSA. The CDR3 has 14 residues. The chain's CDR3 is CASSSTSDSDEQFF. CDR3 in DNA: TGTGCCAGCAGCTCGACTAGCGATAGTGATGAGCAGTTCTTC.

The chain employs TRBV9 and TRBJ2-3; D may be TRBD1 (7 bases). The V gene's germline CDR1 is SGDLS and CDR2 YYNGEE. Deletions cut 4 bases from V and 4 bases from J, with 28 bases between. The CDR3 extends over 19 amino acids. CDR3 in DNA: TGTGCCAGCAGCCCAGGGGGGTGGGCTAGCCGGGAGCCCCCAGATACGCAGTATTTT. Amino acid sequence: CASSPGGWASREPPDTQYF. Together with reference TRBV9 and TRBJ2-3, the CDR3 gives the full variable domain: DSGVTQTPKHLITATGQRVTLRCSPRSGDLSVYWYQQSLDQGLQFLIQYYNGEERAKGNILERFSAQQFPDLHSELNLSSLELGDSALYFCASSPGGWASREPPDTQYFGPGTRLTVL.

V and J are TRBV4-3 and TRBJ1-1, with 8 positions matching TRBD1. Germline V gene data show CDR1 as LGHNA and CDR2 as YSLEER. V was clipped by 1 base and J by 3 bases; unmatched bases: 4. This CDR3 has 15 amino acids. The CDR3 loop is CASSQGDRLHTEAFF. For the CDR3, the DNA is TGCGCCAGCAGCCAAGGGGACAGGCTACACACTGAAGCTTTCTTT.

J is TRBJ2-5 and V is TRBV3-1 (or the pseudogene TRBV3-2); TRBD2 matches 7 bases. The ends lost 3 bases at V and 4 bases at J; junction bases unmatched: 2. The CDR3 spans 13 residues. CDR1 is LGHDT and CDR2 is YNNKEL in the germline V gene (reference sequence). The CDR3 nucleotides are TGTGCCAGCAGCCAGCGCGGGAGAGAGACCCAGTACTTC. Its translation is CASSQRGRETQYF.

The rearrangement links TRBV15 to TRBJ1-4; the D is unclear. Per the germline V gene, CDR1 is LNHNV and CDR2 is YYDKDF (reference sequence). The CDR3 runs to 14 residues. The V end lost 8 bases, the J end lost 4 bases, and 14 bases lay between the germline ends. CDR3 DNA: TGTGCCACCTGCCGCGGGAGTGATAATGAAAAACTGTTTTTT. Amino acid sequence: CATCRGSDNEKLFF.

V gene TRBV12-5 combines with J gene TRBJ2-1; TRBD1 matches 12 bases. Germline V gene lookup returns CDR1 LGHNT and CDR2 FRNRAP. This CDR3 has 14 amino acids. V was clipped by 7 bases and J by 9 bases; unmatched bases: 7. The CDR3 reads CASEGQGAGGEQFF. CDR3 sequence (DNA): TGTGCTAGTGAGGGACAGGGGGCAGGCGGTGAGCAGTTCTTC.

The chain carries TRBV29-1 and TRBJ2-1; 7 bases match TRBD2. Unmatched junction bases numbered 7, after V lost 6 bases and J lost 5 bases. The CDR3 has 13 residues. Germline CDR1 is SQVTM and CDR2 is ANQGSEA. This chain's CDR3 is CSVSSGGNNEQFF. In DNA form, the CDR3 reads TGCAGCGTCTCTAGCGGAGGAAACAATGAGCAGTTCTTC.

The CDR3 coding sequence is TGTGCCAGCAGTTTATCGATCCAAGAGACCCAGTACTTC. This gives the protein CASSLSIQETQYF. V gene TRBV27 combines with J gene TRBJ2-5; D is unresolved. V lost 0 bases and J lost 1, with 3 bases in between. Germline lookup yields CDR1 MNHEY and CDR2 SMNVEV (reference sequence). The CDR3 loop spans 13 amino acids.

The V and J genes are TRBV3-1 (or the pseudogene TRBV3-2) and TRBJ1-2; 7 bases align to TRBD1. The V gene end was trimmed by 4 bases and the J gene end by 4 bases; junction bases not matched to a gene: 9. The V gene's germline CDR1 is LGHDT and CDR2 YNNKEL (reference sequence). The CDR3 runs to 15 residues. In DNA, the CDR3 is TGTGCCAGCAGCCTTCTTGACAGGGAAGGCTATGGCTACACCTTC. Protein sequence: CASSLLDREGYGYTF.

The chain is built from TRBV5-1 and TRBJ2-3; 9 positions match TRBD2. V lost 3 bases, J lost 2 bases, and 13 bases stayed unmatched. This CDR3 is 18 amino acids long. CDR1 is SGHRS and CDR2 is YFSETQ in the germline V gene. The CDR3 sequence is CASSSSLTSGLSTDTQYF. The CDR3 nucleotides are TGCGCCAGCAGCTCTTCCCTGACTAGCGGACTCTCCACAGATACGCAGTATTTT.

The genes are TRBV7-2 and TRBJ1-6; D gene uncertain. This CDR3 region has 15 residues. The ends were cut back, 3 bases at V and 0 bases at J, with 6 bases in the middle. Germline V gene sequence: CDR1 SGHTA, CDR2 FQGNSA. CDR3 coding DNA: TGTGCCAGCAGCTTGTACCTCTCCTATAATTCACCCCTCCACTTT. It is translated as CASSLYLSYNSPLHF.

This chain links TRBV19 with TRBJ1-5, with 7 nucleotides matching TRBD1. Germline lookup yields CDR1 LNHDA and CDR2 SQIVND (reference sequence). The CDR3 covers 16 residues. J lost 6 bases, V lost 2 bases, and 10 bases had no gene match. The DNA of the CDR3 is TGTGCCAGTAGTATACGACAGGGAAGCTTTGGTCAGCCCCAGCATTTT. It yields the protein CASSIRQGSFGQPQHF.

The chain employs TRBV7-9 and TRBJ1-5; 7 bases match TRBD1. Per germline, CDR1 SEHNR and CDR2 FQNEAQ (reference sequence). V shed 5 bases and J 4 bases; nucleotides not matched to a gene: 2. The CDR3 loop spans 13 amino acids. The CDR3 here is CASSQGGNQPQHF. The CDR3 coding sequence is TGTGCCAGCAGCCAGGGGGGGAATCAGCCCCAGCATTTT.